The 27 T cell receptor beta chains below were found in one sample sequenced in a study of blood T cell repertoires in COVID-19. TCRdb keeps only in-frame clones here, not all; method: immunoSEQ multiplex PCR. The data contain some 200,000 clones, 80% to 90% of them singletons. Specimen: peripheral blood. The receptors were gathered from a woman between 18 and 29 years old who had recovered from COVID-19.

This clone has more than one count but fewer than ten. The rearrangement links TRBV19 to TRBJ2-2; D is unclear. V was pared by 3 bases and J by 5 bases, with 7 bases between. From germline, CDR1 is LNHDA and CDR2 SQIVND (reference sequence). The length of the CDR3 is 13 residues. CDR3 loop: CASSITQTGELFF. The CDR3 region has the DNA TGTGCCAGTAGTATTACTCAAACCGGGGAGCTGTTTTTT.

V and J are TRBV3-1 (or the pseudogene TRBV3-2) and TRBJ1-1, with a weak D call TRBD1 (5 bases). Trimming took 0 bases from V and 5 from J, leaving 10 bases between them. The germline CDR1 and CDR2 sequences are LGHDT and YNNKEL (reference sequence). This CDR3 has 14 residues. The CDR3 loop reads CASSQDNGGTEAFF. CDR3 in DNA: TGTGCCAGCAGCCAAGATAATGGGGGGACTGAAGCTTTCTTT.

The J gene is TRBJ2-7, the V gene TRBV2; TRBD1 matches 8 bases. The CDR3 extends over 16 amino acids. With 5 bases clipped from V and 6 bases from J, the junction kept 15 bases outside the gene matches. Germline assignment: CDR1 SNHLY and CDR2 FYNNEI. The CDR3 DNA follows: TGTGCCAGCAGTTTTCCCCCCGGGACAGGATGGGCCGAGCAGTACTTC. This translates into CASSFPPGTGWAEQYF.

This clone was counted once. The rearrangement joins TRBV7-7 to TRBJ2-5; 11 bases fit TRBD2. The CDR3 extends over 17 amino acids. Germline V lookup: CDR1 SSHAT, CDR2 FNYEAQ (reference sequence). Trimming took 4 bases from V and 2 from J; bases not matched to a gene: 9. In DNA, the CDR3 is TGTGCCAGCAGCTACACCTATAGCGGGGGGGCACAAGAGACCCAGTACTTC. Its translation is CASSYTYSGGAQETQYF.

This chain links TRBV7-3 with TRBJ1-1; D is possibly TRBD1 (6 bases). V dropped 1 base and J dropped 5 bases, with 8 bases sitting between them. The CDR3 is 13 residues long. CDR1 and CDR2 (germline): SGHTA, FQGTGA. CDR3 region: CASSLRRGTEAFF. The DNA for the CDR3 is TGTGCCAGCAGCTTAAGAAGGGGGACTGAAGCTTTCTTT.

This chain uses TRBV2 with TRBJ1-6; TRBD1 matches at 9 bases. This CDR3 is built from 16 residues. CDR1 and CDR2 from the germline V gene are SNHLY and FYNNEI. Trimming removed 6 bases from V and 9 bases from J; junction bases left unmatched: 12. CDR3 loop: CASREPLGQGSSPLHF. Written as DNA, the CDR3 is TGTGCCAGCAGGGAACCCCTCGGACAGGGGAGTTCACCCCTCCACTTT. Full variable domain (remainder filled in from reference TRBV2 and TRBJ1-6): EPEVTQTPSHQVTQMGQEVILRCVPISNHLYFYWYRQILGQKVEFLVSFYNNEISEKSEIFDDQFSVERPDGSNFTLKIRSTKLEDSAMYFCASREPLGQGSSPLHFGNGTRLTVT.

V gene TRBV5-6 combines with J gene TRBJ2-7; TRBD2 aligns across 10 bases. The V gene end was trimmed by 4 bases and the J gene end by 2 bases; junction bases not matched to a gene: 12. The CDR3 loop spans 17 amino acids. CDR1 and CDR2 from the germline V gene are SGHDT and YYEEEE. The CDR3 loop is CASSPLSSGRQTYEQYV. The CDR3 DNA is TGTGCCAGCAGCCCCTTGAGTAGCGGGAGGCAAACCTACGAGCAGTACGTC.

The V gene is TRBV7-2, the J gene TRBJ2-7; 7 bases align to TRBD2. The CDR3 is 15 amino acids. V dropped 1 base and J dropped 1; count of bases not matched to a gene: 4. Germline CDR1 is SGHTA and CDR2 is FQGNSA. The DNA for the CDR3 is TGTGCCAGCAGCTTAGAATGGGGGGGTTCCTACGAGCAGTACTTC. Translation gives CASSLEWGGSYEQYF. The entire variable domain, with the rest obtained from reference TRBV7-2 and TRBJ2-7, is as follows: GAGVSQSPSNKVTEKGKDVELRCDPISGHTALYWYRQSLGQGLEFLIYFQGNSAPDKSGLPSDRFSAERTGGSVSTLTIQRTQQEDSAVYLCASSLEWGGSYEQYFGPGTRLTVT.

The CDR3 DNA reads as TGTGCCAGCAGCTCAGGGTCTAACTATGGCTACACCTTC. It encodes CASSSGSNYGYTF. The V call is TRBV3-1 (or the pseudogene TRBV3-2), the J call TRBJ1-2, with D maybe TRBD1 (5 bases). Germline V gene sequence: CDR1 LGHDT, CDR2 YNNKEL (reference sequence). The CDR3 consists of 13 residues. V was pared by 5 bases and J by 0 bases, with 7 bases between.

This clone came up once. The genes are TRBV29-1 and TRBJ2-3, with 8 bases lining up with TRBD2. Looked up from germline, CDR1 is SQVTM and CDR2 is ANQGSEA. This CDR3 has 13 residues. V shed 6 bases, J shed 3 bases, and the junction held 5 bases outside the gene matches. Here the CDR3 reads CSVSRGATDTQYF. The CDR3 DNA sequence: TGCAGCGTGTCGCGGGGGGCGACAGATACGCAGTATTTT.

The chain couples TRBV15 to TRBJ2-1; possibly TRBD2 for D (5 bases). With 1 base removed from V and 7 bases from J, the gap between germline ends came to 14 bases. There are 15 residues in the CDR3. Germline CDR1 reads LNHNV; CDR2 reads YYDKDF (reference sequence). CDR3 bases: TGTGCCACCAGCAGAGGACCGACTGGCGGGAATGAGCAGTTCTTC. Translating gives CATSRGPTGGNEQFF.

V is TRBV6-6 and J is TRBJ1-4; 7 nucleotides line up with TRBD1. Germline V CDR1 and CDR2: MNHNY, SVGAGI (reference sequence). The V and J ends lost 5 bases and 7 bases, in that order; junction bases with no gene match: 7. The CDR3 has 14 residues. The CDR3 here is CASSPQGMSEKLFF. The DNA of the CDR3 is TGTGCCAGCAGTCCACAGGGGATGAGTGAAAAACTGTTTTTT.

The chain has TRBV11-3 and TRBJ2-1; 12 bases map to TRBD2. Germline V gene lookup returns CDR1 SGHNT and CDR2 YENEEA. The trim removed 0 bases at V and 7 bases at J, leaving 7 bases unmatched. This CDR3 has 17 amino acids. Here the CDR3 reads CASSLDYTSGRLNEQFF. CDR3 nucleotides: TGTGCCAGCAGCTTAGATTACACTAGCGGGAGGTTGAATGAGCAGTTCTTC.

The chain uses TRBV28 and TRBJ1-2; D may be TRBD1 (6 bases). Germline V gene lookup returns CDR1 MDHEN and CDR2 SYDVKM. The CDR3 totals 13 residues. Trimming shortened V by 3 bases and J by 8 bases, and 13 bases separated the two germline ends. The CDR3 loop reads CASSLSGDGGYTF. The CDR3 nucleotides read TGTGCCAGCAGTTTGTCAGGGGATGGAGGCTACACCTTC.

CDR3 residues: CASSEPLAGAPHTDTQYF. The CDR3 region has the DNA TGTGCCAGCAGTGAACCCCTAGCGGGGGCTCCACACACAGATACGCAGTATTTT. V is TRBV25-1 and J is TRBJ2-3, with TRBD2 matching 10 bases. The germline CDR1 and CDR2 sequences are MGHDK and SYGVNS. V shed 2 bases, J shed 2 bases, and the junction held 10 bases outside the gene matches. The length of the CDR3 is 18 residues.

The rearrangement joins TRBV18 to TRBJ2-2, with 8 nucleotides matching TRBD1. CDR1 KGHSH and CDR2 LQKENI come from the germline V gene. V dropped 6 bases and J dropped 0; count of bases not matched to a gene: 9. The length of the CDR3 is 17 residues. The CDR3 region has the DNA TGTGCCAGCTCCCGTAGCCAGGGGGCTGCGAACACCGGGGAGCTGTTTTTT. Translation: CASSRSQGAANTGELFF.

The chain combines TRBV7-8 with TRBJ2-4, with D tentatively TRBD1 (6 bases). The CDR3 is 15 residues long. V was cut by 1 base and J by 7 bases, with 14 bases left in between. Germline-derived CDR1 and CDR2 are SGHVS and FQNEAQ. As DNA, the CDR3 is TGTGCCAGCAGCTTAGAGCCGCAGGGGCCGAACATTCAGTACTTC. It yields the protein CASSLEPQGPNIQYF.

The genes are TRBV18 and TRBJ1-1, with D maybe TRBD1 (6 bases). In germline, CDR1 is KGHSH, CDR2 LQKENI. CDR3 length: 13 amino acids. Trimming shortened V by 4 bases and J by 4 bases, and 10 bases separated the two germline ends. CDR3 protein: CASSRGHSTEAFF. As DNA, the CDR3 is TGTGCCAGCTCACGGGGGCATAGCACTGAAGCTTTCTTT.

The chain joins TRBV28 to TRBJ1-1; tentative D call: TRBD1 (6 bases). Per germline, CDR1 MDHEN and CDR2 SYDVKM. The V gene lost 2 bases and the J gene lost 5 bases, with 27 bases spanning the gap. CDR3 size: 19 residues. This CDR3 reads CASSLIGVSGGAEKTEAFF. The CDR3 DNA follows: TGTGCCAGCAGTTTAATCGGCGTTTCGGGGGGCGCAGAAAAAACTGAAGCTTTCTTT.

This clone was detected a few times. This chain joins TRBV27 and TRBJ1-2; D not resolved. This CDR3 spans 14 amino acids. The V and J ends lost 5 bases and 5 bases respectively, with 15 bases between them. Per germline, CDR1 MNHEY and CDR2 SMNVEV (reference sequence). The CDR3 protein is CASSPSGLYYGYTF. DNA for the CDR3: TGTGCCAGCAGTCCAAGCGGACTGTATTATGGCTACACCTTC.

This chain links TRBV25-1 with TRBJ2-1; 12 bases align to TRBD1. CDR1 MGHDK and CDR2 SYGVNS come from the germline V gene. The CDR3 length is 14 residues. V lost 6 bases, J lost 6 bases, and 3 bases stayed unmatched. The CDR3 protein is CASRGTGGRNEQFF. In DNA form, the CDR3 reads TGTGCCAGCAGGGGGACAGGGGGCCGCAATGAGCAGTTCTTC.

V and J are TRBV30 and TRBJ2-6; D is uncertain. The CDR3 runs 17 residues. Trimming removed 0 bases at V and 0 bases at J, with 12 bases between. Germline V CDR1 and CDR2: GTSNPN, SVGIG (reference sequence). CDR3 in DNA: TGTGCCTGGAGTGTATTTGAGTCCAACTCTGGGGCCAACGTCCTGACTTTC. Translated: CAWSVFESNSGANVLTF.

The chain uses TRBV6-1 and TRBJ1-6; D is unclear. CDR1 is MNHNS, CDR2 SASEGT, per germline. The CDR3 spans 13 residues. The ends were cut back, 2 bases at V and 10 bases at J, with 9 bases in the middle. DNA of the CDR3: TGTGCCAGCAGTGAAATGGTGAGCTCACCCCTCCACTTT. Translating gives CASSEMVSSPLHF.

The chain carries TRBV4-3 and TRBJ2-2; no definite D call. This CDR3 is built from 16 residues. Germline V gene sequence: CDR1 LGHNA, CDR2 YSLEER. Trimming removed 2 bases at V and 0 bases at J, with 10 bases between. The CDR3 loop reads CASSQYSAANTGELFF. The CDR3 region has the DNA TGCGCCAGCAGCCAATACAGTGCAGCGAACACCGGGGAGCTGTTTTTT.

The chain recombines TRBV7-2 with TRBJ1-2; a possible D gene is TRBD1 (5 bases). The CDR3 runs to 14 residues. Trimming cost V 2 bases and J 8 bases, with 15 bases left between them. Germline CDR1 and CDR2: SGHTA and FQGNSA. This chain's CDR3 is CASSLSPGRVGYTF. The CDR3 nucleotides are TGTGCCAGCAGCTTATCTCCTGGCAGGGTAGGCTACACCTTC.

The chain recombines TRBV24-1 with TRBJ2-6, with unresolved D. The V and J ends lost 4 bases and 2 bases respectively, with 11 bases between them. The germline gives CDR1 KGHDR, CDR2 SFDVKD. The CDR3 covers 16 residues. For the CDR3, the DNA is TGTGCCACCAGTGAGGCAGGCAAGGCTGGGGCCAACGTCCTGACTTTC. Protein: CATSEAGKAGANVLTF.

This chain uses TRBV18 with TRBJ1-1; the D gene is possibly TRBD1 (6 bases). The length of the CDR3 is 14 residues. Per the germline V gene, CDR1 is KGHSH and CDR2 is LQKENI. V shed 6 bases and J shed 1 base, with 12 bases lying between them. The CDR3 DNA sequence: TGTGCCAGCTCCATCGGGACACCGAACACTGAAGCTTTCTTT. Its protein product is CASSIGTPNTEAFF.